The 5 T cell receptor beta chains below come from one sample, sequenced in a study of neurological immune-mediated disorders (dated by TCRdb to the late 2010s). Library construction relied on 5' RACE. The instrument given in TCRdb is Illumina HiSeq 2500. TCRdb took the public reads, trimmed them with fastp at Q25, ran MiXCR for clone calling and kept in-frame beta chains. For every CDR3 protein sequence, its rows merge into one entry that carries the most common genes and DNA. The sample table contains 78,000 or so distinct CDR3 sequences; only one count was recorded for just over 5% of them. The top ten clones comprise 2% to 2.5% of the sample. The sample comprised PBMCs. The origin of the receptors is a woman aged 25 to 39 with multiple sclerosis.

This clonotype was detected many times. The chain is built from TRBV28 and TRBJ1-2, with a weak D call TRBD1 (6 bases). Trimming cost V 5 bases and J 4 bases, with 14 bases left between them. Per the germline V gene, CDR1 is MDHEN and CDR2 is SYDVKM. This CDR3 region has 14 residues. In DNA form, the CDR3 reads TGTGCCAGCAGTGCTTCAGGGGACGCCTATGGCTACACCTTC. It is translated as CASSASGDAYGYTF.

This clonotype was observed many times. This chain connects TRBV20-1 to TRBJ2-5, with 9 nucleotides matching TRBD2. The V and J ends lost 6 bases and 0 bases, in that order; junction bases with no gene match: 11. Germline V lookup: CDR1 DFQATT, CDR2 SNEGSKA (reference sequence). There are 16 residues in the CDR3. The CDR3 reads CSALAGRGTNQETQYF. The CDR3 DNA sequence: TGCAGTGCCCTAGCGGGGCGGGGGACAAACCAAGAGACCCAGTACTTC.

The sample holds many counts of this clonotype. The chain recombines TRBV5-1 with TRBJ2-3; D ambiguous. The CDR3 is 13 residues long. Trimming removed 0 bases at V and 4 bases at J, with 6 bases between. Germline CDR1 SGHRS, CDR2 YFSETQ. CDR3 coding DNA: TGCGCCAGCAGCTTGGAAGGCTCAGATACGCAGTATTTT. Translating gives CASSLEGSDTQYF.

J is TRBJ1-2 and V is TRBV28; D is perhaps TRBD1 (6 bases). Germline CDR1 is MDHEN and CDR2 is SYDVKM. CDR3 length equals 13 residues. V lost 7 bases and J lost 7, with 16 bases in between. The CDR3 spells CASNLGGYGGYTF. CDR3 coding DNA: TGTGCCAGCAATCTTGGGGGCTACGGTGGCTACACCTTC.

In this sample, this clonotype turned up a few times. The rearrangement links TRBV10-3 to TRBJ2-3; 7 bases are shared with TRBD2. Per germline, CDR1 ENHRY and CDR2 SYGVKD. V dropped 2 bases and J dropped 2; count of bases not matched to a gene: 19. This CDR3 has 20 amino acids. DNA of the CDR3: TGTGCCATCAGTGAGGATTCCAGCATCGCCACTAGCGACAACACAGATACGCAGTATTTT. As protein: CAISEDSSIATSDNTDTQYF.